One T cell receptor (beta chain) is described in this entry. The antigen remains undetermined. As defined, naive CD8 cells were CD45RO-negative and positively selected for CCR7, with terminally differentiated effector memory CD45RA+ cells excluded. Donors, without exception, were Caucasian adults residing in Nashville, Tennessee. These data originate in a study of shared clonotypes between healthy human individuals. Study-level information: A donor's plate count was three for CD4 naive and three for CD4 memory; CD8 naive had two and CD8 memory one.

Germline values: CDR1 LGHNA, CDR2 YSLEER. The CDR3 extends over 15 amino acids. V gave up 1 base and J gave up 6 bases, with 15 bases separating them. Only in-frame clones appear in the TCRdb table, and some are missing; sequencing was by immunoSEQ multiplex PCR. The repertoire holds about 700,000 clones, 92% seen once, with more than 20% in the top ten. Study-wide points: Non-shared clonotypes had lower generation probabilities than clonotypes shared by all four sorted-subset donors.

The clonotype originates from a man under 40 in good health. The V and J genes are TRBV4-3 and TRBJ1-2; D might be TRBD1 (5 bases). The sequencing input was naive CD8+ T cells sorted from blood. The CDR3 region has the DNA TGCGCCAGCAGCCAAGGTGGGGGAAATACTAATGGCTACACCTTC. As protein: CASSQGGGNTNGYTF.